This TCR beta chain came from a study of cytomegalovirus exposure and HLA in healthy donors. Study information: Genotyping showed roughly 83% of some 400 donors falling in the Caucasian-associated ancestry cluster.

The study sampled nominally healthy donors, though unrecorded immune exposures were likely. With 60 Vbeta and 13 Jbeta primers, the PCR was carried out. Profiling relied on immunoSEQ multiplex PCR, and the TCRdb table lists in-frame clones only, not all of them. The table lists about 180,000 clones, roughly 79% of them singletons. Germline V gene sequence: CDR1 ENHRY, CDR2 SYGVKD. This CDR3 contains 19 residues. V lost 5 bases, J lost 6 bases, and 30 bases lay in between. As to this clone: Its antigen is undetermined.

General observations from the study: Across donors, most TCRs were seen rarely, yet some public ones were widespread.

This receptor was taken from a man aged 30 to 39 in good health and CMV-seronegative. This chain joins TRBV10-3 and TRBJ2-3; tentative D call: TRBD2 (7 bases). What was sequenced was PBMCs. The CDR3, as DNA: TGTGCCATCAGTAGTGACGGAAGGATGGCGGGGGCACCCAGGGATACGCAGTATTTT. Protein: CAISSDGRMAGAPRDTQYF.